This T cell receptor (beta chain) was recovered during a study of a mutant IDH1 vaccine in newly diagnosed glioma. Study-wide context: Among treated patients, about 62% were male and 37.5% female, and mean age was about 41 years. The earlier regimen, radiotherapy, temozolomide, or both, was most often both.

Only in-frame clones appear in the TCRdb table, and some are missing; sequencing was by immunoSEQ multiplex PCR. The sample lists tens of thousands of clones, about three quarters occurring once. The germline V gene encodes CDR1 SEHNR and CDR2 FQNEAQ (reference sequence). CDR3 length: 15 residues. The V end was cut by 1 base, the J end by 0 bases, with 10 bases between. Time point denoted: baseline, week 1 (first vaccination visit). As to treatment: pre-vaccination baseline after standard-of-care therapy. This chain joins TRBV7-9 and TRBJ2-7; weak D call: TRBD2 (6 bases). The sequence came from a woman in her thirties or forties with glioma. Sequences were derived from PBMCs, sampled from a glioma patient treated with radiotherapy, temozolomide or both. In DNA, the CDR3 is TGTGCCAGCAGCTTAGTGGGACTTTTCTCCTACGAGCAGTACTTC. It codes for CASSLVGLFSYEQYF.